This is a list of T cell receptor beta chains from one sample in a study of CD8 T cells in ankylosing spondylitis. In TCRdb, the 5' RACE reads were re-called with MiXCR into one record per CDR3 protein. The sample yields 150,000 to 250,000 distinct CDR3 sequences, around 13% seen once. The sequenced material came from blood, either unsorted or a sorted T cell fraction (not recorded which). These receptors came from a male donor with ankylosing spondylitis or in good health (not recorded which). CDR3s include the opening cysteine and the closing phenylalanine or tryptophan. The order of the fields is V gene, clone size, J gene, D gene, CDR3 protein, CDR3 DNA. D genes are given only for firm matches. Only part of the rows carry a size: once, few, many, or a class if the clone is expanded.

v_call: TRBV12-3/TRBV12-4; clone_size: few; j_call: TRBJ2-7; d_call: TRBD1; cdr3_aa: CASSSLDRTEQYF; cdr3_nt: TGTGCCAGCAGCTCCTTGGACAGGACGGAGCAGTACTTC
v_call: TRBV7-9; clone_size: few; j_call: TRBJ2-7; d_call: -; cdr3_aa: CASSLGAWGYEQYF; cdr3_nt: TGTGCCAGCAGCTTAGGAGCGTGGGGCTACGAGCAGTACTTC
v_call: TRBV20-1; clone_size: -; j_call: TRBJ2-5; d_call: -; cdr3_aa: CSATLQVVEETQYF; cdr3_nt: TGCAGTGCCACTCTACAGGTAGTTGAAGAGACCCAGTACTTC
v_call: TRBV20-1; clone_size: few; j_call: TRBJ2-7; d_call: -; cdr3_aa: CSGQGQGLSYEQYF; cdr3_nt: TGCAGTGGGCAGGGGCAGGGGCTCTCCTACGAGCAGTACTTC
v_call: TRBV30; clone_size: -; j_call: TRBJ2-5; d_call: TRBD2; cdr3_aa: CAWSRSSGETQYF; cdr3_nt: TGTGCCTGGAGTAGGTCTAGCGGAGAGACCCAGTACTTC
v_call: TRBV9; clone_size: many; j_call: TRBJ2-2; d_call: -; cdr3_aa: CASSLDGGNPTGELFF; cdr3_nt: TGTGCCAGCAGCCTAGACGGGGGAAACCCAACCGGGGAGCTGTTTTTT
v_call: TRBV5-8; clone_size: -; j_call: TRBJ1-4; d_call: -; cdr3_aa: CASSLDGRGLFF; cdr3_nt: TGTGCCAGCAGCTTGGACGGCCGTGGACTGTTTTTT
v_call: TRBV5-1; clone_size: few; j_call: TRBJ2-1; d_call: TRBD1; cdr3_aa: CASSSADRGHNEQFF; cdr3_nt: TGCGCCAGCAGCTCAGCGGACAGGGGACACAATGAGCAGTTCTTC
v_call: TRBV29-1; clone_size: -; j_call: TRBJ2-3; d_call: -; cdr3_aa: CSGRDGTLGTDTQYF; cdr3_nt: TGCAGCGGAAGGGACGGAACCTTGGGCACAGATACGCAGTATTTT
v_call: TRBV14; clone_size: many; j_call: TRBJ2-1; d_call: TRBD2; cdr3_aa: CASSQGTSGSDEQFF; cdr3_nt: TGTGCCAGCAGCCAAGGGACTAGCGGGAGTGATGAGCAGTTCTTC
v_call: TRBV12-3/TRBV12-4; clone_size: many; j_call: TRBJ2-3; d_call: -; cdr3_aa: CASSLAGVTDTQYF; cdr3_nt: TGTGCCAGCAGTTTAGCTGGAGTCACAGATACGCAGTATTTT
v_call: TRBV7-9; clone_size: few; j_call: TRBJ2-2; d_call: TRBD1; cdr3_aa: CASSLTGGRDTGELFF; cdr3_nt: TGTGCCAGCAGCTTGACAGGGGGCCGGGACACCGGGGAGCTGTTTTTT
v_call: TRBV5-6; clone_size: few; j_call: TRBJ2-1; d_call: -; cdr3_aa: CASNKHSYNEQFF; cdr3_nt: TGTGCCAGCAACAAACACTCCTACAATGAGCAGTTCTTC
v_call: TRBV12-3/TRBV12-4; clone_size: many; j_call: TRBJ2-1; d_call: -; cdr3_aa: CASSPVVIYEQFF; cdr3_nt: TGTGCCAGCAGTCCCGTGGTAATCTATGAGCAGTTCTTC
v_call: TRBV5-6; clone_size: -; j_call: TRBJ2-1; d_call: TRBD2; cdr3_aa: CASSHSSGPADEQFF; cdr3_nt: TGTGCCAGCAGCCATTCTAGCGGCCCGGCGGATGAGCAGTTCTTC
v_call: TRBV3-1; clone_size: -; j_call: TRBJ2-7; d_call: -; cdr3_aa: CASSHIQVSYEQYF; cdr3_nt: TGTGCCAGCAGCCATATACAGGTCTCCTACGAGCAGTACTTC
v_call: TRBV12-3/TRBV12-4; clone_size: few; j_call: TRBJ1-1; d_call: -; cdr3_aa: CASRILASSTEAFF; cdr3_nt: TGTGCCAGCAGGATCCTCGCTAGTTCCACTGAAGCTTTCTTT
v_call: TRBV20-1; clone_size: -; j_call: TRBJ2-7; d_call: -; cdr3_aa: CSAREEGRPYEQYF; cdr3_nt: TGCAGTGCTAGAGAAGAGGGGAGGCCCTACGAGCAGTACTTC
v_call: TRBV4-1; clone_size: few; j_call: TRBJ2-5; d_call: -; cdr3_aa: CASSQGQASQYF; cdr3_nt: TGCGCCAGCAGCCAAGGTCAAGCCTCCCAGTACTTC
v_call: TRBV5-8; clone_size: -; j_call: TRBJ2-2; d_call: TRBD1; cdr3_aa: CASRETGVFTGELFF; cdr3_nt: TGTGCCAGCAGGGAAACAGGGGTGTTCACCGGGGAGCTGTTTTTT
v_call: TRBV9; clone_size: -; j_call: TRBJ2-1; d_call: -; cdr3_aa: CASSVVGANFRDEQFF; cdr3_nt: TGTGCCAGCAGCGTAGTAGGGGCAAACTTCCGAGATGAGCAGTTCTTC
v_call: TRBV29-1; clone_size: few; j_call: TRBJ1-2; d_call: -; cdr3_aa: CSVEDGQDYGYTF; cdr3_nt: TGCAGCGTTGAAGACGGGCAGGACTATGGCTACACCTTC
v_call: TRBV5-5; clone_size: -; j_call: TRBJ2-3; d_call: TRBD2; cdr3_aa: CASSLGLAGGPVPDTQYF; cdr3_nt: TGTGCCAGCAGCTTGGGACTAGCGGGAGGGCCGGTCCCAGATACGCAGTATTTT
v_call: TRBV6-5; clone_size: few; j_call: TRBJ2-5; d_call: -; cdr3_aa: CASSYRGRLETQYF; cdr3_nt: TGTGCCAGCAGTTACAGAGGGAGGCTAGAGACCCAGTACTTC
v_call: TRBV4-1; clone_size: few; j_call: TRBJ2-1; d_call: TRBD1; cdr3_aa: CASSQDPGQGAHNEQFF; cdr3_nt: TGCGCCAGCAGCCAAGATCCGGGACAGGGGGCCCACAATGAGCAGTTCTTC
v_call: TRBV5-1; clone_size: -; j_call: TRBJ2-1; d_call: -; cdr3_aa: CASSLNEVGSYNEQFF; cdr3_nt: TGCGCCAGCAGCTTAAACGAAGTAGGCTCCTACAATGAGCAGTTCTTC
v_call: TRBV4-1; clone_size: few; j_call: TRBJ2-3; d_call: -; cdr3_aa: CASSQVPPDTQYF; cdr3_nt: TGCGCCAGCAGCCAAGTCCCCCCAGATACGCAGTATTTT
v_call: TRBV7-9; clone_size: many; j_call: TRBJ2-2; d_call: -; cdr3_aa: CASSLMTGELFF; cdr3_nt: TGTGCCAGCAGCTTAATGACCGGGGAGCTGTTTTTT
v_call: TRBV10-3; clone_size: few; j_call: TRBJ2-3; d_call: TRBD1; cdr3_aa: CAISEIKDRAGTDTQYF; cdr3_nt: TGTGCCATCAGTGAGATAAAAGACAGGGCAGGCACAGATACGCAGTATTTT
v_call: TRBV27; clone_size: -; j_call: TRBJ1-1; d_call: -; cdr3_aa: CASSSGTPWDTEAFF; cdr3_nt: TGTGCCAGCAGTTCCGGGACACCGTGGGACACTGAAGCTTTCTTT
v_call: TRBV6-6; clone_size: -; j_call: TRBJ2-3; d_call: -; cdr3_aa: CAISDQETDTQYF; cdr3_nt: TGTGCCATCTCGGACCAGGAGACAGATACGCAGTATTTT
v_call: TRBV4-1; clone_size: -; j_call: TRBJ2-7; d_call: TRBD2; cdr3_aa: CASSQAGLAGGTSYEQYF; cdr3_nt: TGCGCCAGCAGCCAGGCGGGACTAGCGGGGGGAACATCCTACGAGCAGTACTTC
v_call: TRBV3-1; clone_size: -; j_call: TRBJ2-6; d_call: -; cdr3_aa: CASSKQEGSGANVLTF; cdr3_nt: TGTGCCAGCAGCAAACAGGAAGGCTCTGGGGCCAACGTCCTGACTTTC
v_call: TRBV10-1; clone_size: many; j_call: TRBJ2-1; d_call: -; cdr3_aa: CASSESASWDEQFF; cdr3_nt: TGCGCCAGCAGTGAGTCCGCGAGCTGGGATGAGCAGTTCTTC
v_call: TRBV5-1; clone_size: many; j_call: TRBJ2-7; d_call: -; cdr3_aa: CASSLSHYVGEQYF; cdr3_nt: TGCGCCAGCAGCTTGAGTCATTATGTGGGCGAGCAGTACTTC
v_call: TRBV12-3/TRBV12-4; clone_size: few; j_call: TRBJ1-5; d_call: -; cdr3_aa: CASSTTSAQPQHF; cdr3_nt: TGTGCCAGCAGCACAACGTCAGCTCAGCCCCAGCATTTT
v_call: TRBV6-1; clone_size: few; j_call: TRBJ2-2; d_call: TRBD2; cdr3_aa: CASIGGSGTGELFF; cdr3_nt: TGTGCCAGCATCGGCGGGAGCGGGACCGGGGAGCTGTTTTTT
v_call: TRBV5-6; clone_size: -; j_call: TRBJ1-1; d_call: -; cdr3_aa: CASSLASPIANTEAFF; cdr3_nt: TGTGCCAGCAGCTTGGCCAGCCCGATAGCGAACACTGAAGCTTTCTTT
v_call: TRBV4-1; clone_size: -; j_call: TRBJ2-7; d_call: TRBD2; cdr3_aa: CASSQEGGFEQYF; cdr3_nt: TGCGCCAGCAGCCAAGAGGGGGGGTTCGAGCAGTACTTC
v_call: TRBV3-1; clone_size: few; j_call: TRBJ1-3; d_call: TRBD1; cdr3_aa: CASTTGASSGNTIYF; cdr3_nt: TGTGCCAGCACCACAGGGGCGAGCTCTGGAAACACCATATATTTT
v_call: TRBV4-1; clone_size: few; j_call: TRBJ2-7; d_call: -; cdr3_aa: CASSQDGIARGYEQYF; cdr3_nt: TGCGCCAGCAGCCAAGATGGAATAGCAAGGGGCTACGAGCAGTACTTC
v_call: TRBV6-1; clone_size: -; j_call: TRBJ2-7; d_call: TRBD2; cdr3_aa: CASSEAAGTTTYEQYF; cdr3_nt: TGTGCCAGCAGTGAAGCTGCCGGGACTACTACCTACGAGCAGTACTTC
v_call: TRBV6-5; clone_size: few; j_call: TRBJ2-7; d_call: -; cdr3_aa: CASSYWDEQYF; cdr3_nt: TGTGCCAGCAGTTACTGGGACGAGCAGTACTTC
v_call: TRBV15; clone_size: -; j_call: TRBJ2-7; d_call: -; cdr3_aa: CATSREREPTYEQYF; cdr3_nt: TGTGCCACCAGCAGAGAGAGGGAACCGACCTACGAGCAGTACTTC
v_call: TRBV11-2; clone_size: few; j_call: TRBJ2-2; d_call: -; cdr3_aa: CASSLVHQGSTGELFF; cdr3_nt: TGTGCCAGCAGCTTAGTTCACCAGGGATCCACCGGGGAGCTGTTTTTT
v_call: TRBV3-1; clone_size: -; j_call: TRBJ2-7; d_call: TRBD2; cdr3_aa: CASSPMTSGTTYEQYF; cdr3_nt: TGTGCCAGCAGCCCGATGACTAGCGGGACCACCTACGAGCAGTACTTC
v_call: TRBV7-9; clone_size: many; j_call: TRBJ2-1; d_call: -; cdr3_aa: CASTFGEVHNEQFF; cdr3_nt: TGTGCCAGCACCTTCGGGGAGGTCCACAATGAGCAGTTCTTC
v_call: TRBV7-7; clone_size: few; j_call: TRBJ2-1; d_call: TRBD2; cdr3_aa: CASSPYSGSSYNEQFF; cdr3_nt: TGTGCCAGCAGCCCCTATAGCGGGAGCTCCTACAATGAGCAGTTCTTC
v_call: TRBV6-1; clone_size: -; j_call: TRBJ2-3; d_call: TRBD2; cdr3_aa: CASSLREWADTQYF; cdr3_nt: TGTGCCAGCAGTCTGCGGGAGTGGGCAGATACGCAGTATTTT
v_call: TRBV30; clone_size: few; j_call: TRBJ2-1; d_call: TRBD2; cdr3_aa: CAWTSYGGGLNEQFF; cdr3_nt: TGTGCCTGGACATCATACGGGGGGGGCCTCAATGAGCAGTTCTTC
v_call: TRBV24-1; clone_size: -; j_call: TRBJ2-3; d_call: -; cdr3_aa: CATSGPASTDTQYF; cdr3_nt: TGTGCCACCAGTGGCCCGGCTAGCACAGATACGCAGTATTTT
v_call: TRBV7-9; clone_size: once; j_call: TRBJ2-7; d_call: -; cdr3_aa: CASSLVLYPYEQYF; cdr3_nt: TGTGCCAGCAGTCTTGTTTTATACCCCTACGAGCAGTACTTC
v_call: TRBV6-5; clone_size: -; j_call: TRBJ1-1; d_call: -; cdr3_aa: CASSYNQGSNTEAFF; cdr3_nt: TGTGCCAGCAGTTACAATCAGGGGTCAAACACTGAAGCTTTCTTT
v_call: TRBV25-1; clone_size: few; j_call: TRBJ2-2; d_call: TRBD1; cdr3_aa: CASSLRTGTTGELFF; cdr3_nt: TGTGCCAGCAGTTTACGGACAGGAACAACCGGGGAGCTGTTTTTT